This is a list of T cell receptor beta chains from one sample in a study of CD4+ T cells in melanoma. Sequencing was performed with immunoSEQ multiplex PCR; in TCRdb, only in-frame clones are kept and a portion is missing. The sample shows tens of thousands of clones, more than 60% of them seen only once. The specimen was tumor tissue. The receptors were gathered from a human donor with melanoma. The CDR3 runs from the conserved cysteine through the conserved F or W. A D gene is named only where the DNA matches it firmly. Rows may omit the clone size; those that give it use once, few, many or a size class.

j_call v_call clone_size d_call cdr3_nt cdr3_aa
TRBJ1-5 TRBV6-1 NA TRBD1 TGTGCCAGCAGTGATTCGGACAGGGGCCTTTGGCAGCCCCAGCATTTT CASSDSDRGLWQPQHF
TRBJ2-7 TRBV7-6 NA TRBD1 TGTGCCAGCAGCAGGGACAGGGAAACCTACGAGCAGTACTTC CASSRDRETYEQYF
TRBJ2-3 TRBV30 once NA TGTGCCTGGAGGTTATACGGAAGGGGGGGCACAGATACGCAGTATTTT CAWRLYGRGGTDTQYF
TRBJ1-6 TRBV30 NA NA TGTGCCTGGAGTATCCAGGACCGATCACCCCTCCACTTT CAWSIQDRSPLHF
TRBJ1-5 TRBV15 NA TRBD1 TGTGCCACCAGCAGACCCGGGACAGGGGGATGGCAGCCCCAGCATTTT CATSRPGTGGWQPQHF
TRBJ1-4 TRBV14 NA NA TGTGCCAGCAGCTCCGGGACACGGAGAAATGAAAAACTGTTTTTT CASSSGTRRNEKLFF
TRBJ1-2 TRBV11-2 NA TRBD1 TGTGCCAGCAGGCCGACCGGGACAGGGGTTTACGGCTACACCTTC CASRPTGTGVYGYTF
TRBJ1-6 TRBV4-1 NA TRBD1 TGCGCCAGCAGCCCCCGACAGGGTGGCGATAATTCACCCCTCCACTTT CASSPRQGGDNSPLHF
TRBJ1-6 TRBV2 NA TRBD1 TGTGCCAGCACCCAGGGGGCAAGTAATTCACCCCTCCACTTT CASTQGASNSPLHF
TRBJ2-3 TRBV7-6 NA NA TGTGCCAGCAGCTTAGTATCGAGCCCCCCTATGACAGATACGCAGTATTTT CASSLVSSPPMTDTQYF
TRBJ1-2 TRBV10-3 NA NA TGTGCCATCAGTGAAGCGGGGGACTACACCTTC CAISEAGDYTF
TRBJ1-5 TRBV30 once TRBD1 TGTGCCTGGAGTGTTGGGGACAGGGGGCGCCGATATCAGCCCCAGCATTTT CAWSVGDRGRRYQPQHF
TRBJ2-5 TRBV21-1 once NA TGTGCCAGCAGCAAACCGACTAGCGGGAGAGAAGAGACCCAGTACTTC CASSKPTSGREETQYF
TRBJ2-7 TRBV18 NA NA TGTGCCAGCTCACTATCGGCAGGCGAGCAGTACTTC CASSLSAGEQYF
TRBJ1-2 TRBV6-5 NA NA TGTGCCAGCCTAGCTGTGGGGGGATCCCATGGCTACACCTTC CASLAVGGSHGYTF
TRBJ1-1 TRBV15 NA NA TGTGCCACCAGCCGCCAGGGGAACACTGAAGCTTTCTTT CATSRQGNTEAFF
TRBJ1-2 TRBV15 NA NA TGTGCCACCAGCCGCAGTGGGGCAGGGGCTGGCTATGGCTACACCTTC CATSRSGAGAGYGYTF
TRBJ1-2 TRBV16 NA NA TGTGCCAGCAGCCAATACGGAAGTTCTAACTATGGCTACACCTTC CASSQYGSSNYGYTF
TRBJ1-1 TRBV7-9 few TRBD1 TGTGCCAGCAGCTTAGCAACAGGGGGAAATACTGAAGCTTTCTTT CASSLATGGNTEAFF
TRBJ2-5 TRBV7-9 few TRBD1 TGTGCCAGCAGCACCCGGGGACAGGGATTAGAGACCCAGTACTTC CASSTRGQGLETQYF
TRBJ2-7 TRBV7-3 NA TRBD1 TGTGCCAGCAGCTCGGGGACAGGGGGCGTCTCCTACGAGCAGTACTTC CASSSGTGGVSYEQYF
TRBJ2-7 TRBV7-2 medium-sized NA TGTGCCAGCACAGCGGGGACAGGATCCTACGAGCAGTACTTC CASTAGTGSYEQYF
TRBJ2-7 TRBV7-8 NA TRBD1 TGTGCCAGCAGCACTTCCGGGACAGGAGCCTACGAGCAGTACTTC CASSTSGTGAYEQYF
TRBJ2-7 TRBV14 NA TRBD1 TGTGCCAGCAGCCAAGGACAGGGGCCCTACGAGCAGTACTTC CASSQGQGPYEQYF
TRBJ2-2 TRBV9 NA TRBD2 TGTGCCAGCAGCGGAGGAGGCGGGGGTTCGAACACCGGGGAGCTGTTTTTT CASSGGGGGSNTGELFF
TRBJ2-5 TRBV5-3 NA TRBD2 TGTGCCAGCAACCAGGGACTAGCGGAAGAGACCCAGTACTTC CASNQGLAEETQYF
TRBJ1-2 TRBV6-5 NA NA TGTGCCAGCAGTTTGACAGCAAGTTATGGCTACACCTTC CASSLTASYGYTF
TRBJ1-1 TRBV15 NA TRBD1 TGTGCCACCAGCCGTACCGGGGACAGTGAAGCTTTCTTT CATSRTGDSEAFF
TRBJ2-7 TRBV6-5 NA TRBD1 TGTGCCAGCAGTTACGGGGACAGGGGTGACCACGAGCAGTACTTC CASSYGDRGDHEQYF
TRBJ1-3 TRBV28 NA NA TGTGCCAGCAGTTCAAGGGGGGGTACCTCTGGAAACACCATATATTTT CASSSRGGTSGNTIYF
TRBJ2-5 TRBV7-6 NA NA TGTGCCAGCAGACCAGGCCCTAGCCAAGAGACCCAGTACTTC CASRPGPSQETQYF
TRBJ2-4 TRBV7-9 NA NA TGTGCCAGCAGTCCAGCCGCAGGGAACATTCAGTACTTC CASSPAAGNIQYF
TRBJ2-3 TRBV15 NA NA TGTGCCACCAGCAGAGCTAGGGGTCCAGATACGCAGTATTTT CATSRARGPDTQYF
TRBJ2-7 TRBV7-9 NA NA TGTGCCAGCAGCACGGACTCATACTACGAGCAGTACTTC CASSTDSYYEQYF
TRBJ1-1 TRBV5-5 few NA TGTGCCAGCGAACGGAACACTGAAGCTTTCTTT CASERNTEAFF
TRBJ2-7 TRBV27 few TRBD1 TGTGCCAGCAGTGCCAATTCCGGGACAGGGGGCTACGAGCAGTACTTC CASSANSGTGGYEQYF
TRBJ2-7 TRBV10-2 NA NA TGCGCCAGCAGACCCTGGACAGAGACCTACGAGCAGTACTTC CASRPWTETYEQYF
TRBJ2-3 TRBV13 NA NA TGTGCCAGCAGCGCCCGGACAGACGAGACGCAGTATTTT CASSARTDETQYF
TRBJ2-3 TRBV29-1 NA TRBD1 TGCAGCGTTGACCCCGGGACAGGGGGTAGCACAGATACGCAGTATTTT CSVDPGTGGSTDTQYF
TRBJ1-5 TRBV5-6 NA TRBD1 TGTGCCAGCAGCCCTACAGGGGTGGTCAATCAGCCCCAGCATTTT CASSPTGVVNQPQHF
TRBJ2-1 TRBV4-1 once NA TGCGCCAGCAGCCAAGGGGGGGCCACCTACAATGAGCAGTTCTTC CASSQGGATYNEQFF
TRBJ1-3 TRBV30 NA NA TGTGCCTGGAAACGTGCGGGCTCTGGAAACACCATATATTTT CAWKRAGSGNTIYF
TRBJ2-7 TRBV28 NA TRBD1 TGTGCCAGCAGACCGCTGGGACAGGCGAGCTCCTACGAGCAGTACTTC CASRPLGQASSYEQYF
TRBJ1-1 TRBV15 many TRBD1 TGTGCCACCAGCAGGATCCGGGACAGGGATTTTGAAGCTTTCTTT CATSRIRDRDFEAFF
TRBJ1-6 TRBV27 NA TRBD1 TGTGCCAGCAGTTGGGGTGACAGGGGTAATTCACCCCTCCACTTT CASSWGDRGNSPLHF
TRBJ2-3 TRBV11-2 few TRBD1 TGTGCCAGCAGCCGACAGGGGGCCGGGACAGATACGCAGTATTTT CASSRQGAGTDTQYF
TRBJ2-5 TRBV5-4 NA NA TGTGCCAGCAGCTTCAAGGGGGAAGAGACCCAGTACTTC CASSFKGEETQYF
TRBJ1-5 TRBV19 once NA TGTGCCAGTAACAGAAGAAACAATCAGCCCCAGCATTTT CASNRRNNQPQHF
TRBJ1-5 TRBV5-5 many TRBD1 TGTGCCAGCAGCCGGACAGGGGTTCAGCCCCAGCATTTT CASSRTGVQPQHF
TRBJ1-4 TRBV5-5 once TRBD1 TGTGCCAGCAGCGTGGGACAGGGCGGTGAAAAACTGTTTTTT CASSVGQGGEKLFF
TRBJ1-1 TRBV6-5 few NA TGTGCCAGCAGTCCCGGCATGAACACTGAAGCTTTCTTT CASSPGMNTEAFF
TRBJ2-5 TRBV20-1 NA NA TGCAGTGCCCCGCTCGGGGAGACCCAGTACTTC CSAPLGETQYF